These T cell receptor beta chains were read from a single sample in a study of T cell repertoires in cytomegalovirus infection. A single record per CDR3 protein comes from TCRdb applying MiXCR to the reads. The sample lists approximately 910,000 distinct CDR3 sequences, roughly 31% seen once, with about an eighth in the top ten. No antigen has been assigned to these receptors. The sample in question was cultured CD8+ T cells from PBMCs, obtained from culture after CMV antigen stimulation. Receptors were obtained from a human donor in good health (CMV status not recorded). Some clones in this sample may be carry-over from other donors' samples. Both conserved end residues are part of each CDR3.

cdr3_length v_call cdr3_aa
13 TRBV6-1 CASSVEGRAEAFF
14 TRBV2 CASSTWRENTEAFF
15 TRBV7-9 CASSLEEGRYNEQFF
14 TRBV5-5 CASSWRTGSTEAFF
16 TRBV7-9 CASRDTGGKVDYGYTF
14 TRBV19 CASSILQGVTEAFF
13 TRBV9 CASSGGQGIGYTF
13 TRBV19 CASSSDPDNEQFF
13 TRBV6-2/TRBV6-3 CASSYTWNNEQFF
15 TRBV28 CASSLRLAGENTQYF
15 TRBV12-3/TRBV12-4 CASRPLGEYTGELFF
14 TRBV27 CASTSGTGNTEAFF
15 TRBV6-5 CASTEYSSSYNEQFF
17 TRBV4-3 CASSQEGPPGMNNEQFF
15 TRBV19 CASTHTGTGDEKLFF
17 TRBV20-1 CSARALAGGYNTDTQYF
12 TRBV19 CASSTGAHEQYF
11 TRBV12-3/TRBV12-4 CASGSGTGYTF
17 TRBV6-6 CASILVAGADSGETQYF
15 TRBV6-5 CASSYRAAGNQPQHF
17 TRBV4-3 CASSQEAAEGSNQPQHF
13 TRBV27 CASSFARVNEQFF
14 TRBV14 CASSLKRAYNEQFF
20 TRBV11-3 CASSLPISGRSGQGNTEAFF
15 TRBV6-6 CASSGSTVGSNEQFF
15 TRBV7-8 CASSSAAGAFYEQYF
15 TRBV28 CASSGVTGVNEKLFF
15 TRBV10-3 CAISEFNSGANVLTF
13 TRBV7-9 CASRISREETQYF
14 TRBV12-3/TRBV12-4 CASSRTGEPYEQYF
16 TRBV6-6 CASSYWETQGIGGYTF